The rows below give T cell receptor beta chains drawn from one sample of a study of cytomegalovirus exposure and HLA in healthy donors. TCRdb's copy holds only in-frame clones and misses some; the assay was immunoSEQ multiplex PCR. Of 150,000 to 200,000 clones in the sample, 68% were seen once. The sample was PBMCs. The receptors originated from a woman younger than 30 in good health and CMV-seropositive. The CDR3 runs from the conserved cysteine through the conserved F or W. Fields, in order: J gene, D gene, V gene, clone size, CDR3 DNA, CDR3 protein. The D gene is left open where the match is weak. Rows may omit the clone size; those that give it use once, few, many or a size class.

j_gene: TRBJ2-2; d_gene: NA; v_gene: TRBV6-6; abundance: NA; CDR3nt: TGTGCCAGCAGTTACGACAGGCTAAACGGGGAGCTGTTTTTT; CDR3aa: CASSYDRLNGELFF
j_gene: TRBJ2-2; d_gene: NA; v_gene: TRBV5-5; abundance: NA; CDR3nt: TGTGCCAGCAGCTTTAACGGGTACTCCGGGGAGCTGTTTTTT; CDR3aa: CASSFNGYSGELFF
j_gene: TRBJ1-2; d_gene: NA; v_gene: TRBV14; abundance: NA; CDR3nt: TGTGCCAGCAGCCAAGTCTCCACAGGCTATGGCTACACCTTC; CDR3aa: CASSQVSTGYGYTF
j_gene: TRBJ1-2; d_gene: NA; v_gene: TRBV5-4; abundance: NA; CDR3nt: TGTGCCAGCAGCTTGGGACAGTATCATGGCTACACCTTC; CDR3aa: CASSLGQYHGYTF
j_gene: TRBJ2-2; d_gene: TRBD2; v_gene: TRBV10-3; abundance: NA; CDR3nt: TGTGCCATCAGCCCCGGGACTAGCGGGAGCCACTCGAACACCGGGGAGCTGTTTTTT; CDR3aa: CAISPGTSGSHSNTGELFF
j_gene: TRBJ2-1; d_gene: TRBD2; v_gene: TRBV19; abundance: NA; CDR3nt: TGTGCCAGTAGTCCTAGCGGGAGTGGGCGCTCCTACAATGAGCAGTTCTTC; CDR3aa: CASSPSGSGRSYNEQFF
j_gene: TRBJ1-5; d_gene: TRBD1; v_gene: TRBV28; abundance: NA; CDR3nt: TGTGCCAGCGGCAGGGGGCCCAATCAGCCCCAGCATTTT; CDR3aa: CASGRGPNQPQHF
j_gene: TRBJ2-5; d_gene: TRBD2; v_gene: TRBV9; abundance: NA; CDR3nt: TGTGCCAGCAATCGACTCGGGGGGGCGGAGACCCAGTACTTC; CDR3aa: CASNRLGGAETQYF
j_gene: TRBJ2-7; d_gene: NA; v_gene: TRBV18; abundance: once; CDR3nt: TGTGCCAGCTCACCACCGGTAGGGGACATCTACGAGCAGTACTTC; CDR3aa: CASSPPVGDIYEQYF
j_gene: TRBJ1-3; d_gene: NA; v_gene: TRBV30; abundance: NA; CDR3nt: TGTGCCTGGAGGGTACCGGGTGGAAACACCATATATTTT; CDR3aa: CAWRVPGGNTIYF
j_gene: TRBJ2-1; d_gene: TRBD2; v_gene: TRBV5-8; abundance: NA; CDR3nt: TGTGCCAGCAGCTCGACTAGCGGTGGGTGGAATGAGCAGTTCTTC; CDR3aa: CASSSTSGGWNEQFF
j_gene: TRBJ2-1; d_gene: TRBD2; v_gene: TRBV19; abundance: NA; CDR3nt: TGTGCCAGTAGTACCGGACTAGCGACGTACAATGAGCAGTTCTTC; CDR3aa: CASSTGLATYNEQFF
j_gene: TRBJ2-7; d_gene: TRBD1; v_gene: TRBV6-1; abundance: NA; CDR3nt: TGTGCCAGCAGGGCGGGGACAGGGTCCTACGAGCAGTACTTC; CDR3aa: CASRAGTGSYEQYF
j_gene: TRBJ1-1; d_gene: NA; v_gene: TRBV11-3; abundance: few; CDR3nt: TGTGCCAGCAGCTTTAATACAGGTGGAGAAGCTTTCTTT; CDR3aa: CASSFNTGGEAFF
j_gene: TRBJ2-1; d_gene: NA; v_gene: TRBV6-5; abundance: NA; CDR3nt: TGTGCCAGCAGTTACGCTAGCAATTTCAATGAGCAGTTCTTC; CDR3aa: CASSYASNFNEQFF
j_gene: TRBJ1-1; d_gene: NA; v_gene: TRBV19; abundance: NA; CDR3nt: TGTGCCAGTAGCTATCTCCCACAGGGCTCTGAAGCTTTCTTT; CDR3aa: CASSYLPQGSEAFF
j_gene: TRBJ2-7; d_gene: NA; v_gene: TRBV7-9; abundance: NA; CDR3nt: TGTGCCAGCAGCTTAGCTGGGCGGGACTCCTACGAGCAGTACTTC; CDR3aa: CASSLAGRDSYEQYF
j_gene: TRBJ1-2; d_gene: NA; v_gene: TRBV19; abundance: NA; CDR3nt: TGTGCCAGTACCAAAGTAAACTTTGACTGGGGCTACACCTTC; CDR3aa: CASTKVNFDWGYTF
j_gene: TRBJ2-7; d_gene: TRBD2; v_gene: TRBV5-1; abundance: NA; CDR3nt: TGCGCCAGCAGCTTGGGACAGCCCGGGGGACTATGGGAGCAGTACTTC; CDR3aa: CASSLGQPGGLWEQYF
j_gene: TRBJ2-7; d_gene: NA; v_gene: TRBV6-1; abundance: NA; CDR3nt: TGTGCCAGCAGTGACGCGGCCTACGAGCAGTACTTC; CDR3aa: CASSDAAYEQYF
j_gene: TRBJ1-4; d_gene: NA; v_gene: TRBV28; abundance: NA; CDR3nt: TGTGCCAGCAGTTTACACCTACTGTATGCAGGTGAAAAACTGTTTTTT; CDR3aa: CASSLHLLYAGEKLFF
j_gene: TRBJ2-2; d_gene: NA; v_gene: TRBV18; abundance: NA; CDR3nt: TGTGCCAGCTCGTCCGGAGGAGAGGTAACCGGGGAGCTGTTTTTT; CDR3aa: CASSSGGEVTGELFF
j_gene: TRBJ1-4; d_gene: NA; v_gene: TRBV28; abundance: NA; CDR3nt: TGTGCCAGCAGTTTCAGTACAGCAACTAATGAAAAACTGTTTTTT; CDR3aa: CASSFSTATNEKLFF
j_gene: TRBJ1-1; d_gene: NA; v_gene: TRBV27; abundance: NA; CDR3nt: TGTGCCAGCAGTTTATTTCCCCTGGGCACAGTTAACACTGAAGCTTTCTTT; CDR3aa: CASSLFPLGTVNTEAFF
j_gene: TRBJ2-7; d_gene: NA; v_gene: TRBV18; abundance: NA; CDR3nt: TGTGCCAGCTCACCAAAGCAGGGGTTGGTGTACGAGCAGTACTTC; CDR3aa: CASSPKQGLVYEQYF
j_gene: TRBJ2-7; d_gene: TRBD1; v_gene: TRBV27; abundance: NA; CDR3nt: TGTGCCAGCAGTCAGGGGGCATTCCGGGAGCAGTACTTC; CDR3aa: CASSQGAFREQYF
j_gene: TRBJ1-2; d_gene: NA; v_gene: TRBV6-1; abundance: NA; CDR3nt: TGTGCCAGCAGTGAAACTTATTTGGCCACGGGTCGAAGCTATGGCTACACCTTC; CDR3aa: CASSETYLATGRSYGYTF
j_gene: TRBJ1-6; d_gene: NA; v_gene: TRBV6-5; abundance: few; CDR3nt: TGTGCCAGCAGTTACGGGGCAGGGCTTGAATCACCCCTCCACTTT; CDR3aa: CASSYGAGLESPLHF
j_gene: TRBJ1-1; d_gene: TRBD1; v_gene: TRBV5-1; abundance: NA; CDR3nt: TGCGCCAGCAGCGCGGCCCCGGGGACAGGGGGAAAGAACACTGAAGCTTTCTTT; CDR3aa: CASSAAPGTGGKNTEAFF
j_gene: TRBJ1-2; d_gene: TRBD1; v_gene: TRBV28; abundance: NA; CDR3nt: TGTGCCAGCAGTTCAACAGGGGCCGGGGGAGGCTACACCTTC; CDR3aa: CASSSTGAGGGYTF
j_gene: TRBJ1-2; d_gene: TRBD1; v_gene: TRBV7-9; abundance: NA; CDR3nt: TGTGCCAGCAGCCCGACAGGGAGCTATGGCTACACCTTC; CDR3aa: CASSPTGSYGYTF
j_gene: TRBJ2-7; d_gene: NA; v_gene: TRBV7-8; abundance: NA; CDR3nt: TGTGCCAGCAGCTTACAACCTAGATACTACGAGCAGTACTTC; CDR3aa: CASSLQPRYYEQYF
j_gene: TRBJ2-6; d_gene: NA; v_gene: TRBV5-1; abundance: NA; CDR3nt: TGCGCCAGCGCCAGGGGGGTGTCTGGGGCCAACGTCCTGACTTTC; CDR3aa: CASARGVSGANVLTF
j_gene: TRBJ2-3; d_gene: NA; v_gene: TRBV4-3; abundance: NA; CDR3nt: TGCGCCAGCAGCCAATACACCAGGGTCAGCAATACGCAGTATTTT; CDR3aa: CASSQYTRVSNTQYF
j_gene: TRBJ1-1; d_gene: TRBD1; v_gene: TRBV13; abundance: NA; CDR3nt: TGTGCCAGCAGATTAACCGGGACAGGGATACCTGAAGCTTTCTTT; CDR3aa: CASRLTGTGIPEAFF
j_gene: TRBJ1-1; d_gene: TRBD1; v_gene: TRBV14; abundance: NA; CDR3nt: TGTGCCAGCAGCCAAGGGTGGACAGGGGGCTTGAACACTGAAGCTTTCTTT; CDR3aa: CASSQGWTGGLNTEAFF
j_gene: TRBJ2-2; d_gene: NA; v_gene: TRBV28; abundance: NA; CDR3nt: TGTGCCAGCAGTCCGTTCGGCAGGGGATCCGGAAACACCGGGGAGCTGTTTTTT; CDR3aa: CASSPFGRGSGNTGELFF
j_gene: TRBJ2-7; d_gene: NA; v_gene: TRBV11-2; abundance: NA; CDR3nt: TGTGCCAGCAGCTTAGCCATCTACGAGCAGTACTTC; CDR3aa: CASSLAIYEQYF
j_gene: TRBJ2-5; d_gene: TRBD1; v_gene: TRBV27; abundance: few; CDR3nt: TGTGCCAGCAGTCAAACCGGGACAGGGCAAAGTGGGACCCAGTACTTC; CDR3aa: CASSQTGTGQSGTQYF
j_gene: TRBJ1-5; d_gene: NA; v_gene: TRBV6-6; abundance: NA; CDR3nt: TGTGCCAGCAGTTACTCGTTGACTCAAATCAATCAGCCCCAGCATTTT; CDR3aa: CASSYSLTQINQPQHF
j_gene: TRBJ2-3; d_gene: TRBD1; v_gene: TRBV27; abundance: NA; CDR3nt: TGTGCCAGCAGTTCTAGCTACAGGGGCGATACGCAGTATTTT; CDR3aa: CASSSSYRGDTQYF
j_gene: TRBJ1-4; d_gene: NA; v_gene: TRBV7-2; abundance: NA; CDR3nt: TGTGCCAGCAGCCTTGGATCGGGAACTAATGAAAAACTGTTTTTT; CDR3aa: CASSLGSGTNEKLFF
j_gene: TRBJ2-7; d_gene: NA; v_gene: TRBV7-3; abundance: NA; CDR3nt: TGTGCCAGCAGCAAAAATCAGGGCTACGAGCAGTACTTC; CDR3aa: CASSKNQGYEQYF
j_gene: TRBJ1-6; d_gene: NA; v_gene: TRBV30; abundance: NA; CDR3nt: TGTGCCTGGAGTTCCCGGAGATCATTTAATTCCCCCCTCCACTTT; CDR3aa: CAWSSRRSFNSPLHF
j_gene: TRBJ2-3; d_gene: TRBD2; v_gene: TRBV6-5; abundance: NA; CDR3nt: TGTGCCAGCAGTTTAATAGCGGGGGCGGAAGATACGCAGTATTTT; CDR3aa: CASSLIAGAEDTQYF
j_gene: TRBJ2-7; d_gene: NA; v_gene: TRBV5-6; abundance: NA; CDR3nt: TGTGCCAGCAGCTTAACCCCCTACGAGCAGTACTTC; CDR3aa: CASSLTPYEQYF
j_gene: TRBJ2-1; d_gene: NA; v_gene: TRBV19; abundance: NA; CDR3nt: TGTGCCAGTAGCCCGGGTACCGGCCCCTACAATGAGCAGTTCTTC; CDR3aa: CASSPGTGPYNEQFF
j_gene: TRBJ2-3; d_gene: TRBD2; v_gene: TRBV5-8; abundance: NA; CDR3nt: TGTGCCAGCAGCAAGGGACTAGCGGACACAGATACGCAGTATTTT; CDR3aa: CASSKGLADTDTQYF
j_gene: TRBJ2-7; d_gene: NA; v_gene: TRBV7-6; abundance: NA; CDR3nt: TGTGCCAGCAGCTTAAACCCGACTAGTACCCACGAGCAGTACTTC; CDR3aa: CASSLNPTSTHEQYF